These 8 T cell receptor beta chains came from one sample sequenced in a study of cytomegalovirus exposure and HLA in healthy donors. PCR amplification relied on 60 Vbeta primers (plus 13 Jbeta primers). Assay used: immunoSEQ multiplex PCR; TCRdb lists only in-frame clones, some missing. Of about 210,000 clones in the sample, around 80% were seen once. The specimen was PBMCs. The receptors shown here come from a man aged 25-40 years in good health and CMV-seronegative.

This clone has a handful of counts. The CDR3 DNA follows: TGTGCCATCAGTGAGTCGCCAACTAGGAGCTCCTACGAGCAGTACTTC. It is translated as CAISESPTRSSYEQYF. This chain joins TRBV10-3 and TRBJ2-7; perhaps TRBD2 as D (5 bases). The V end lost 0 bases, the J end lost 0 bases, and 12 bases lay between the germline ends. The CDR3 extends over 16 amino acids. The V gene's germline CDR1 is ENHRY and CDR2 SYGVKD.

CDR3 loop: CASSPLGRGTEETQYF. In nucleotides, the CDR3 is TGTGCCAGCAGCCCGCTCGGACGGGGGACTGAGGAGACCCAGTACTTC. The gene calls are TRBV9 and TRBJ2-5; D may be TRBD2 (6 bases). Trimming left V 4 bases short and J 5 bases short, with 21 bases between. From germline, CDR1 is SGDLS and CDR2 YYNGEE. This CDR3 is 16 amino acids long.

The gene calls are TRBV6-4 and TRBJ1-1; D is perhaps TRBD1 (5 bases). V shed 6 bases and J shed 1 base, with 9 bases lying between them. Germline V CDR1 and CDR2: MRHNA, SNTAGT. The CDR3 spans 13 residues. As DNA, the CDR3 is TGTGCCAGCAGAAGACAGAAGAACACTGAAGCTTTCTTT. Protein product: CASRRQKNTEAFF.

The chain carries TRBV7-8 and TRBJ1-5; 8 positions match TRBD1. The CDR3 has 17 residues. Losses at the gene ends were 5 bases for V and 2 bases for J; bases not matched to a gene: 11. Germline loops: CDR1 SGHVS, CDR2 FQNEAQ. CDR3 DNA: TGTGCCAGCAGCGTCCTGCAGGGGGCGGGTGGCAATCAGCCCCAGCATTTT. Translating gives CASSVLQGAGGNQPQHF.

This clone was recorded once. The chain uses TRBV6-4 and TRBJ2-1; D is possibly TRBD2 (6 bases). The germline V gene encodes CDR1 MRHNA and CDR2 SNTAGT. CDR3 length: 13 amino acids. The ends were cut back, 3 bases at V and 6 bases at J, with 9 bases in the middle. The CDR3 nucleotides read TGTGCCAGCAGTGAATCCGGGAGCAATGAGCAGTTCTTC. This translates into CASSESGSNEQFF.

The V gene is TRBV7-2, the J gene TRBJ1-5, with D hard to call. Germline V CDR1 and CDR2: SGHTA, FQGNSA. The CDR3 loop spans 12 amino acids. Trimming took off 3 bases at V and 6 bases at J, with 6 bases between the two ends. CDR3 nucleotide sequence: TGTGCCAGCAGCTTTAGTACTCAGCCCCAGCATTTT. Translated: CASSFSTQPQHF.

The genes are TRBV11-2 and TRBJ2-7, with TRBD2 matching over 10 bases. Germline trimming cut 3 bases from V and 2 bases from J; bases unmatched to any gene: 4. CDR1 and CDR2 from the germline V gene are SGHAT and FQNNGV. This CDR3 is built from 15 residues. The CDR3 coding sequence is TGTGCCAGCAGCTTCACCGGGACTAGCGCCTACGAGCAGTACTTC. It is translated as CASSFTGTSAYEQYF.

The rearrangement joins TRBV5-1 to TRBJ2-1; TRBD2 agrees at 12 bases. The CDR3 loop spans 16 amino acids. V dropped 3 bases and J dropped 6; count of bases not matched to a gene: 7. CDR1 and CDR2 from the germline V gene are SGHRS and YFSETQ. The CDR3 region has the DNA TGCGCCAGCAGCTCCTCTAGCGGGGGGGCCCGCAATGAGCAGTTCTTC. This sequence encodes CASSSSSGGARNEQFF.